Sequencing of this T cell receptor beta chain was carried out in a study of blood T cell repertoires in COVID-19. The V and J ends lost 4 bases and 4 bases, in that order; junction bases with no gene match: 9. The CDR3 is made up of 15 amino acids. Germline assignment: CDR1 GTSNPN and CDR2 SVGIG (reference sequence). TCRdb's copy holds only in-frame clones and misses some; the assay was immunoSEQ multiplex PCR. Here the sample spans approximately 300,000 clones, nearly 90% being singletons. The chain employs TRBV30 and TRBJ2-7, with 11 bases fitting TRBD1. Sequencing was done on a sample of PBMCs or T cells enriched from blood (not recorded which). This receptor was taken from a woman aged 25 to 45 who had recovered from COVID-19. The CDR3 bases are TGTGCCTGGATAACCCCCGGGACAGGGGGTTACGAGCAGTACTTC. Protein product: CAWITPGTGGYEQYF.